Listed below are T cell receptor beta chains from one sample, sequenced in a study of brain metastases from non-small cell lung cancer. Clones were read by immunoSEQ multiplex PCR, and TCRdb kept only the in-frame ones, dropping some. The sample records roughly 1,000 clones, 60% to 85% being singletons. Source material: tissue from a brain metastasis. Every receptor here comes from a donor aged 40 or older with non-small cell lung cancer. Both conserved end residues are part of each CDR3. D genes are given only for firm matches. Expanded clones are given a class, and other clones once, few, many or no size at all.

abundance: NA
v_gene: TRBV2
j_gene: TRBJ1-6
d_gene: NA
CDR3nt: TGTGCCAGAACCGGGACCGGGAGCGTCTCCTATAATTCACCCCTCCACTTT
CDR3aa: CARTGTGSVSYNSPLHF

abundance: NA
v_gene: TRBV28
j_gene: TRBJ1-6
d_gene: TRBD1
CDR3nt: TGTGCCAGCAGTTTTCGGGACAGGGCAGGTTCACCCCTCCACTTT
CDR3aa: CASSFRDRAGSPLHF

abundance: few
v_gene: TRBV7-8
j_gene: TRBJ1-1
d_gene: NA
CDR3nt: TGTGCCAGCAGCTTAACAGGGACCGGGACTGAAGCTTTCTTT
CDR3aa: CASSLTGTGTEAFF

abundance: NA
v_gene: TRBV7-2
j_gene: TRBJ2-2
d_gene: NA
CDR3nt: TGTGCCTCCTACAGCGACTGGAGGCTCGGGACTCCAAACACCGGGGAGCTGTTTTTT
CDR3aa: CASYSDWRLGTPNTGELFF

abundance: NA
v_gene: TRBV4-1
j_gene: TRBJ2-7
d_gene: NA
CDR3nt: TGCGCCAGCAGCCAATCCCTGGGTCTCGGGGGCACCTACGAGCAGTACTTC
CDR3aa: CASSQSLGLGGTYEQYF

abundance: NA
v_gene: TRBV19
j_gene: TRBJ1-5
d_gene: NA
CDR3nt: TGTGCCAGTAGTATGGACAGCGAGAGCAATCAGCCCCAGCATTTT
CDR3aa: CASSMDSESNQPQHF

abundance: once
v_gene: TRBV5-1
j_gene: TRBJ1-2
d_gene: NA
CDR3nt: TGCGCCAGCAGCTACTACACAGGGTACGAGGGCTACACCTTC
CDR3aa: CASSYYTGYEGYTF

abundance: NA
v_gene: TRBV27
j_gene: TRBJ2-1
d_gene: TRBD2
CDR3nt: TGTGCCAGCAGTATCGTGACTAGCGGGGTCGACAATGAGCAGTTCTTC
CDR3aa: CASSIVTSGVDNEQFF

abundance: NA
v_gene: TRBV7-2
j_gene: TRBJ1-5
d_gene: NA
CDR3nt: TGTGCCAGCAGCTTAAGAGGCAATCAGCCCCAGCATTTT
CDR3aa: CASSLRGNQPQHF

abundance: NA
v_gene: TRBV6-5
j_gene: TRBJ1-5
d_gene: NA
CDR3nt: TGTGCCAGCAGTACGCAGGGTGATCAGCCCCAGCATTTT
CDR3aa: CASSTQGDQPQHF

abundance: NA
v_gene: TRBV7-9
j_gene: TRBJ2-7
d_gene: NA
CDR3nt: TGTGCCAGCAGCTTCGGGCGGTCCTACGAGCAGTACTTC
CDR3aa: CASSFGRSYEQYF

abundance: NA
v_gene: TRBV6-5
j_gene: TRBJ1-1
d_gene: TRBD1
CDR3nt: TGTGCCAGCAGTTGGACCCCGGGACAGTGG
CDR3aa: CASSWTPGQW

abundance: NA
v_gene: TRBV4-3
j_gene: TRBJ2-3
d_gene: TRBD2
CDR3nt: TGCGCCAGCAGCCAAGATTTCCCACTAGCGGGGGGTGTCGGGGCGGCAGATACGCAGTATTTT
CDR3aa: CASSQDFPLAGGVGAADTQYF

abundance: NA
v_gene: TRBV7-8
j_gene: TRBJ2-7
d_gene: NA
CDR3nt: TGTGCCAGCAGCTTGGGCGCCTACGAGCAGTACTTC
CDR3aa: CASSLGAYEQYF

abundance: NA
v_gene: TRBV5-1
j_gene: TRBJ1-1
d_gene: NA
CDR3nt: TGCGCCAGCAGCACCAGGGGAGGATACACTGAAGCTTTCTTT
CDR3aa: CASSTRGGYTEAFF

abundance: few
v_gene: TRBV7-9
j_gene: TRBJ2-1
d_gene: NA
CDR3nt: TGTGCCAGCGCGTTTGTAAACAATGAGCAGTTCTTC
CDR3aa: CASAFVNNEQFF

abundance: NA
v_gene: TRBV5-4
j_gene: TRBJ2-3
d_gene: TRBD2
CDR3nt: TGTGCCAGCAGCTCCACTAGCGGCCGCACAGATACGCAGTATTTT
CDR3aa: CASSSTSGRTDTQYF

abundance: once
v_gene: TRBV5-6
j_gene: TRBJ2-7
d_gene: TRBD1
CDR3nt: TGTGCCAGCAGCTCCTTTGGGGGACAGGGTTACGAGCAGTACTTC
CDR3aa: CASSSFGGQGYEQYF

abundance: few
v_gene: TRBV2
j_gene: TRBJ1-6
d_gene: NA
CDR3nt: TGTGCCAGCAGATACGGGGGAGCGGGCAGAGTTTCACCCCTCCACTTT
CDR3aa: CASRYGGAGRVSPLHF

abundance: NA
v_gene: TRBV4-2
j_gene: TRBJ2-2
d_gene: NA
CDR3nt: TGTGCCAGCAGCCAACCCGGGACATTCGTATCCGGGGAGCTGTTTTTT
CDR3aa: CASSQPGTFVSGELFF

abundance: once
v_gene: TRBV2
j_gene: TRBJ1-2
d_gene: TRBD1
CDR3nt: TGTGCCAACCGACAGGGATCCGGTTACACCTTC
CDR3aa: CANRQGSGYTF

abundance: NA
v_gene: TRBV2
j_gene: TRBJ1-1
d_gene: NA
CDR3nt: TGTGCCAGCAGAATAGGGTTGACTGAAGCTTTCTTT
CDR3aa: CASRIGLTEAFF

abundance: few
v_gene: TRBV3-1/TRBV3-2
j_gene: TRBJ1-1
d_gene: NA
CDR3nt: TGTGCCAGCAGCCATTCCCTTCGGGTTACTGAAGCTTTCTTT
CDR3aa: CASSHSLRVTEAFF

abundance: once
v_gene: TRBV27
j_gene: TRBJ1-3
d_gene: NA
CDR3nt: TGTGCCAGCAGTCTCGGTGGCTCTGGAAACACCATATATTTT
CDR3aa: CASSLGGSGNTIYF

abundance: NA
v_gene: TRBV9
j_gene: TRBJ1-4
d_gene: NA
CDR3nt: TGTGCCAGCAGCGTAGAGGGAGCAACTAATGAAAAACTGTTTTTT
CDR3aa: CASSVEGATNEKLFF

abundance: few
v_gene: TRBV3-1/TRBV3-2
j_gene: TRBJ2-7
d_gene: TRBD1
CDR3nt: TGTGCCAGCAGCCAAGACAGGGGGCAAGAGCAGTACTTC
CDR3aa: CASSQDRGQEQYF

abundance: NA
v_gene: TRBV6-2/TRBV6-3
j_gene: TRBJ2-1
d_gene: TRBD2
CDR3nt: TGTGCCAGCAGTTACCCGGGACTAAATGAGCAGTTCTTC
CDR3aa: CASSYPGLNEQFF

abundance: NA
v_gene: TRBV3-1/TRBV3-2
j_gene: TRBJ2-5
d_gene: NA
CDR3nt: TGTGCCAGCAGTCCTGAACACCGCCAAGAGACCCAGTACTTC
CDR3aa: CASSPEHRQETQYF

abundance: NA
v_gene: TRBV6-2/TRBV6-3
j_gene: TRBJ2-2
d_gene: NA
CDR3nt: TGTGCCAGCAGCCCTCTCCAGGGATACACCGGGGAGCTGTTTTTT
CDR3aa: CASSPLQGYTGELFF

abundance: NA
v_gene: TRBV2
j_gene: TRBJ2-7
d_gene: TRBD2
CDR3nt: TGTGCCAGCAGCCCCGGACTAGCGGGGGCTTTCTCCTACGAGCAGTACTTC
CDR3aa: CASSPGLAGAFSYEQYF

abundance: NA
v_gene: TRBV19
j_gene: TRBJ1-3
d_gene: NA
CDR3nt: TGTGCCAGTATTCAGGCAGTAGGAGGAAACACCATATATTTT
CDR3aa: CASIQAVGGNTIYF

abundance: NA
v_gene: TRBV13
j_gene: TRBJ1-1
d_gene: NA
CDR3nt: TGTGCCAGCAGCTCTGGCACTGAAGCTTTCTTT
CDR3aa: CASSSGTEAFF

abundance: NA
v_gene: TRBV28
j_gene: TRBJ2-7
d_gene: TRBD2
CDR3nt: TGTGCCAGCAGTAAGCCGGGACTAGCGTCCAATGAGCAGTACTTC
CDR3aa: CASSKPGLASNEQYF

abundance: NA
v_gene: TRBV15
j_gene: TRBJ1-1
d_gene: NA
CDR3nt: TGTGCCACCAGCAGACCGGATGGGGGGACTTACATGAACACTGAAGCTTTCTTT
CDR3aa: CATSRPDGGTYMNTEAFF

abundance: NA
v_gene: TRBV27
j_gene: TRBJ2-5
d_gene: NA
CDR3nt: TGTGCCAGCTACAAAGAGACCCAGTACTTC
CDR3aa: CASYKETQYF

abundance: few
v_gene: TRBV6-2/TRBV6-3
j_gene: TRBJ2-3
d_gene: TRBD2
CDR3nt: TGTGCCAGCAGTTTCTGGACTAGCGGGGCCCCAGATACGCAGTATTTT
CDR3aa: CASSFWTSGAPDTQYF

abundance: NA
v_gene: TRBV3-1/TRBV3-2
j_gene: TRBJ1-1
d_gene: NA
CDR3nt: TGTGCCAGCAGTCTCCTTTCGGGGGAAGGCCAAGCTTTCTTT
CDR3aa: CASSLLSGEGQAFF

abundance: NA
v_gene: TRBV6-5
j_gene: TRBJ2-7
d_gene: TRBD2
CDR3nt: TGTGCCAGCAGTCCCGGGAGGGTCCCCTACGAGCAGTACTTC
CDR3aa: CASSPGRVPYEQYF

abundance: NA
v_gene: TRBV7-6
j_gene: TRBJ1-6
d_gene: NA
CDR3nt: TGTGCCAGCAGCTCACCCGACATCTATAATTCACCCCTCCACTTT
CDR3aa: CASSSPDIYNSPLHF

abundance: NA
v_gene: TRBV4-1
j_gene: TRBJ2-2
d_gene: TRBD2
CDR3nt: TGCGCCAGCAGCCAAGGGGGACTAGCGGCGAACACCGGGGAGCTGTTTTTT
CDR3aa: CASSQGGLAANTGELFF

abundance: NA
v_gene: TRBV6-5
j_gene: TRBJ1-5
d_gene: NA
CDR3nt: TGTGCCAGCAGGCCTACAGGGTATCAGCCCCAGCATTTT
CDR3aa: CASRPTGYQPQHF

abundance: NA
v_gene: TRBV29-1
j_gene: TRBJ2-5
d_gene: NA
CDR3nt: TGCAGCGTTGAAGGGGGCAGGGTGGCTTGGGAGATCCAGTACTTC
CDR3aa: CSVEGGRVAWEIQYF